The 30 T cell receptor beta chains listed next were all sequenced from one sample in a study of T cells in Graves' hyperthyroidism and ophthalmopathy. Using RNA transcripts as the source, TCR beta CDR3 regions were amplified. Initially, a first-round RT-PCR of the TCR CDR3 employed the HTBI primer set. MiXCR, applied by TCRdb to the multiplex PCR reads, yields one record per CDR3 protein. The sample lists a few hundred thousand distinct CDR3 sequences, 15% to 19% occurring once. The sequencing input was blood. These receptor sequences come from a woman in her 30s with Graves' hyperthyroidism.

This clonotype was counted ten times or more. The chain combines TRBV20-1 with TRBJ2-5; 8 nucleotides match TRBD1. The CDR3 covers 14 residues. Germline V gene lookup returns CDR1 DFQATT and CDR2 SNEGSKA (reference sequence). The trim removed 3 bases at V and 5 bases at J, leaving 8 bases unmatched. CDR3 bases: TGCAGTGCTAGTGTGGCAGGGGGCCGGGAGACCCAGTACTTC. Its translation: CSASVAGGRETQYF.

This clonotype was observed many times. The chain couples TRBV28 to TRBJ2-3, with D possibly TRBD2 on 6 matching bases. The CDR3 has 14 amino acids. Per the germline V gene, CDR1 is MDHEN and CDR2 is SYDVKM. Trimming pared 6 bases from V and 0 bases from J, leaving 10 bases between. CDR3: CASRLAVSTDTQYF. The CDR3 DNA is TGTGCCAGCAGATTAGCGGTTAGCACAGATACGCAGTATTTT. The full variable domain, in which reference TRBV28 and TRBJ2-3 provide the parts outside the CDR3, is DVKVTQSSRYLVKRTGEKVFLECVQDMDHENMFWYRQDPGLGLRLIYFSYDVKMKEKGDIPEGYSVSREKKERFSLILESASTNQTSMYLCASRLAVSTDTQYFGPGTRLTVL.

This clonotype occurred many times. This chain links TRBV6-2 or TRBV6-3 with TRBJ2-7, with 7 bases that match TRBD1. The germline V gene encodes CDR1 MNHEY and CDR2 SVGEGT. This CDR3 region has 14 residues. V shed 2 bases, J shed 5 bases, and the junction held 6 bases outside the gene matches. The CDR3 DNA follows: TGTGCCAGCAGTTACCGACAGGGTTCCCACGAGCAGTACTTC. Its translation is CASSYRQGSHEQYF.

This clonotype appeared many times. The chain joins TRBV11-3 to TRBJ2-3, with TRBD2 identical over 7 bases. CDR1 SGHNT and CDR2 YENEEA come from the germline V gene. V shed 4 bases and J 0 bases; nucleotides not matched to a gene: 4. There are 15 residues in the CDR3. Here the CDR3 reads CASSSGTTSTDTQYF. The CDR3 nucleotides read TGTGCCAGCAGCTCGGGGACTACTAGCACAGATACGCAGTATTTT.

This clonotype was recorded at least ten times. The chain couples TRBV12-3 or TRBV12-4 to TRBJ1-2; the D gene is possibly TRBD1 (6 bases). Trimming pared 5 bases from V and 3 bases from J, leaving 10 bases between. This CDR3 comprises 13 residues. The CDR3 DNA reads TGTGCCAGCAGTCCAGGACAGTACTATGGCTACACCTTC. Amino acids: CASSPGQYYGYTF.

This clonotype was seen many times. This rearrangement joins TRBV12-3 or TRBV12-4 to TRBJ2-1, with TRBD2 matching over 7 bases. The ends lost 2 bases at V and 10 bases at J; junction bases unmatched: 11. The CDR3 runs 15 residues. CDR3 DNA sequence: TGTGCCAGCAGTTTAATAGCGGACGGGCGGGGGGAGCAGTTCTTC. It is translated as CASSLIADGRGEQFF.

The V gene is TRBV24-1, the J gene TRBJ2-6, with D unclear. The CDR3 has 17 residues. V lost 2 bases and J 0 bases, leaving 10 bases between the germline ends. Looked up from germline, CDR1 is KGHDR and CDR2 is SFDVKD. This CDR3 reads CATSDSYGVSGANVLTF. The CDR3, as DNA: TGTGCCACCAGTGATTCCTATGGGGTCTCTGGGGCCAACGTCCTGACTTTC.

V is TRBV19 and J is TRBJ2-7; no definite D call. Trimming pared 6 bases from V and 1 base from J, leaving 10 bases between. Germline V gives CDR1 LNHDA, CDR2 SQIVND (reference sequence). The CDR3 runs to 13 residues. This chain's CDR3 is CASSSDLSYEQYF. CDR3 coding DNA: TGTGCCAGTAGCTCAGACCTTTCCTACGAGCAGTACTTC.

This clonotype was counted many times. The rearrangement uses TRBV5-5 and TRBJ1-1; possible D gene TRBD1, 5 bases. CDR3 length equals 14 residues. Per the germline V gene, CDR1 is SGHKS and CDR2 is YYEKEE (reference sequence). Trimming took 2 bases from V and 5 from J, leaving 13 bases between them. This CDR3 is CASSFSGEGTEAFF. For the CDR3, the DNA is TGTGCCAGCAGCTTCTCGGGGGAGGGTACTGAAGCTTTCTTT.

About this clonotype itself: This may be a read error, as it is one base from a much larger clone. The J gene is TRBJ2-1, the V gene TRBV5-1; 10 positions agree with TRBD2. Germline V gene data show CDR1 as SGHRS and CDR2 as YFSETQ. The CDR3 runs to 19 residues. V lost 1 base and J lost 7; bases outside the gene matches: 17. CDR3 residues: CASSLWGASGRGSGNEQFF. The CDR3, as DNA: TGCGCCAGCAGCTTGTGGGGGGCTAGCGGGAGAGGTTCGGGGAATGAGCAGTTCTTC.

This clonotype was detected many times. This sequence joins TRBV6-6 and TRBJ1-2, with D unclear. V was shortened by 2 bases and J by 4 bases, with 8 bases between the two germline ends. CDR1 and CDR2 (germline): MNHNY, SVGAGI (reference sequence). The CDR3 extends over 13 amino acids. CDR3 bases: TGTGCCAGCAGTTACCCGCAAGCCTATGGCTACACCTTC. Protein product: CASSYPQAYGYTF.

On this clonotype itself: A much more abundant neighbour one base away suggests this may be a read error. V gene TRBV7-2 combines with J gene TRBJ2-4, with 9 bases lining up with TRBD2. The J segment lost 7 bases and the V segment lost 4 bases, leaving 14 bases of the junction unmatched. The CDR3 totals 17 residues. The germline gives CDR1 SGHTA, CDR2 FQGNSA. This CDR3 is CASSSEGASGIYNIQYF. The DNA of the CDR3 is TGTGCCAGCAGCTCAGAAGGGGCTAGCGGGATTTATAACATTCAGTACTTC.

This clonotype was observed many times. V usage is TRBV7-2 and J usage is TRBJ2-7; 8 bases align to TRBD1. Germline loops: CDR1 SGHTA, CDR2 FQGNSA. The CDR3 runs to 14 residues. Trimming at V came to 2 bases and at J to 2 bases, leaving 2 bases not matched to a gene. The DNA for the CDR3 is TGTGCCAGCAGCTTATGGACAGGGACCTACGAGCAGTACTTC. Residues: CASSLWTGTYEQYF.

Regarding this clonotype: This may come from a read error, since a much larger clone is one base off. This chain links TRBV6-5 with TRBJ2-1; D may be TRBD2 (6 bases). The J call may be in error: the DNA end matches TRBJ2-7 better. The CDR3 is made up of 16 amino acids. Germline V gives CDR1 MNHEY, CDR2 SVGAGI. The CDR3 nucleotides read TGTGCCAGCAGTTACATGGGACTCTTGGGGTCTAATGAGCAGTACTTC. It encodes CASSYMGLLGSNEQYF.

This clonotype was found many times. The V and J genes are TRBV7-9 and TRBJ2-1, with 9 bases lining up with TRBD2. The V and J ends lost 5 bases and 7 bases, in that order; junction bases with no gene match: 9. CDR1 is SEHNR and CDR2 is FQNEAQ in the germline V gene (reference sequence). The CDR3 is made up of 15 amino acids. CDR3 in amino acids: CASSVRASGKNEQFF. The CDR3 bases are TGTGCCAGCAGCGTCCGGGCTAGCGGGAAAAATGAGCAGTTCTTC.

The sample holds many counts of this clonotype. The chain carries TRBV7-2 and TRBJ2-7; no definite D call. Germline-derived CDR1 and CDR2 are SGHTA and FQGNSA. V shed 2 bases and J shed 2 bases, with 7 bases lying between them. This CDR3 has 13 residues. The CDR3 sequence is CASSLQTPYEQYF. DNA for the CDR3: TGTGCCAGCAGCTTACAGACCCCCTACGAGCAGTACTTC.

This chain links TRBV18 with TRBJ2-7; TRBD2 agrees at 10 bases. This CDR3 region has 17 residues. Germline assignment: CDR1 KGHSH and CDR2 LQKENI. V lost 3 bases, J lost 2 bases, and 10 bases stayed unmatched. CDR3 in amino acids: CASSPIAGGLATYEQYF. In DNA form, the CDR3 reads TGTGCCAGCTCACCTATAGCGGGAGGACTAGCAACCTACGAGCAGTACTTC.

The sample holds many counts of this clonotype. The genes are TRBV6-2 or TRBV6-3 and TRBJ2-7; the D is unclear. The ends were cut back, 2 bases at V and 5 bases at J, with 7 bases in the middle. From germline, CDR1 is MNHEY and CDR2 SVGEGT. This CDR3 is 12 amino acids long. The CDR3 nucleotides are TGTGCCAGCAGTTACCTTATCGACGAGCAGTACTTC. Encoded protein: CASSYLIDEQYF.

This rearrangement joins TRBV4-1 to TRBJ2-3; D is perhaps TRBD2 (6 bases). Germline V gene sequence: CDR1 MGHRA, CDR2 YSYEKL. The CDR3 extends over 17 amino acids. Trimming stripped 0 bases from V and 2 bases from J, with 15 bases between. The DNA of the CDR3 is TGCGCCAGCAGCCAAGAGTGGCCCAGCGGGCCCACAGATACGCAGTATTTT. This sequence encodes CASSQEWPSGPTDTQYF.

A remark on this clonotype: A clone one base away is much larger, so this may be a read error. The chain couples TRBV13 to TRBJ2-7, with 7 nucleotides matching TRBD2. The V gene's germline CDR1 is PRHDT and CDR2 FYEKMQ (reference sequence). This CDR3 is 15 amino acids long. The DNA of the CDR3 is TGTGCCAGCAGCCCACGTCGGGACTATCACTACAAGCAGTACTTC. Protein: CASSPRRDYHYKQYF.

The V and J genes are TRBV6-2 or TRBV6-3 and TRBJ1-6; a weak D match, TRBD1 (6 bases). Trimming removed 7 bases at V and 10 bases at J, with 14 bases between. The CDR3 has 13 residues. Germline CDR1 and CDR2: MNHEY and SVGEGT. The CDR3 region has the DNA TGTGCCAGCAAGAGGGGGGCTCAATCACCCCTCCACTTT. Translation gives CASKRGAQSPLHF.

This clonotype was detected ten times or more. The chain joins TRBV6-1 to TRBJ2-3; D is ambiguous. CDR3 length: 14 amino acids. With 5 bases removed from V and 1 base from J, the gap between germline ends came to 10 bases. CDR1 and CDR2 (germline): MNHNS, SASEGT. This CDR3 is CASSYQRGTDTQYF. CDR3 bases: TGTGCCAGCAGTTATCAACGAGGCACAGATACGCAGTATTTT.

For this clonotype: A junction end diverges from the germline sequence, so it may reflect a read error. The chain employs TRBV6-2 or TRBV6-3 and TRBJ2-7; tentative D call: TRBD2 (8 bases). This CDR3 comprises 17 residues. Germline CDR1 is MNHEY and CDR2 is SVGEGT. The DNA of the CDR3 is TGTGCCAGCAGTCCCCACCTCGGGAGGGACAGCTCCTACGAGCAGTGCTTC. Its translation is CASSPHLGRDSSYEQCF.

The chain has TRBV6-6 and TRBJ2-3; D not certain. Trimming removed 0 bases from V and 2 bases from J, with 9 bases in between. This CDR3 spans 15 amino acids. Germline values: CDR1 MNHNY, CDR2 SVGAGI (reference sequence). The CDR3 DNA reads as TGTGCCAGCAGTTACTCCGATTGGGTCACAGATACGCAGTATTTT. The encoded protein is CASSYSDWVTDTQYF.

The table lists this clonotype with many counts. The CDR3 region is CASSRWTGDNEQFF. CDR3 nucleotides: TGCGCCAGCAGCCGCTGGACTGGTGACAATGAGCAGTTCTTC. The chain recombines TRBV5-1 with TRBJ2-1; a weak D match, TRBD2 (5 bases). Germline V lookup: CDR1 SGHRS, CDR2 YFSETQ. V gave up 4 bases and J gave up 5 bases, with 13 bases separating them. The CDR3 contains 14 residues.

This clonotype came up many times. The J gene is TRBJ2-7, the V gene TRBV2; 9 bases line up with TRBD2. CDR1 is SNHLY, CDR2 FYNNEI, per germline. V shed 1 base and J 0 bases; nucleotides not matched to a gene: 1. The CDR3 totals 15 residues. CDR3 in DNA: TGTGCCAGCAGTGAAGGTAGCGGGAGCTCCTACGAGCAGTACTTC. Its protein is CASSEGSGSSYEQYF.

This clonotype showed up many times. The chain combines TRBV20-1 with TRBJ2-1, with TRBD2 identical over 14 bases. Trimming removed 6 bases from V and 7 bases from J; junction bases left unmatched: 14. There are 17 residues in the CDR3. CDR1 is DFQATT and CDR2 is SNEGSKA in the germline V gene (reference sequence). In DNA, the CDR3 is TGCAGTGCGCCGGGACTAGCGGGAGAGGGGTGGTGGAATGAGCAGTTCTTC. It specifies CSAPGLAGEGWWNEQFF.

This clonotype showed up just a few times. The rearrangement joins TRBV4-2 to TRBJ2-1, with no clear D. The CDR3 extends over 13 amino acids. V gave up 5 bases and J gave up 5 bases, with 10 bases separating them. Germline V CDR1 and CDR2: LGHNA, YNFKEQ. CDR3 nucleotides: TGTGCCAGCAGCACCCCTCCGGACAATGAGCAGTTCTTC. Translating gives CASSTPPDNEQFF.

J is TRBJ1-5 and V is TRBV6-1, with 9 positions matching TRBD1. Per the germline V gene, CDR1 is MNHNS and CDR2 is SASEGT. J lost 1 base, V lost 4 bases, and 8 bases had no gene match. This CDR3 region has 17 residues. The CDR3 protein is CASSVGTGKYSNQPQHF. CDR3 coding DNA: TGTGCCAGCAGTGTTGGGACAGGGAAGTACAGCAATCAGCCCCAGCATTTT.

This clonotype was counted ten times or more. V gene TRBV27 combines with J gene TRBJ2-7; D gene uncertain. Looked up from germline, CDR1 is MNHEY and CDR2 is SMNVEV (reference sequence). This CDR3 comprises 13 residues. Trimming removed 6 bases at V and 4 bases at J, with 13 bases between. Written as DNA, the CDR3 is TGTGCCAGCAGATCCCTTGCTCGGTACGAGCAGTACTTC. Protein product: CASRSLARYEQYF.